The 32 T cell receptor beta chains below were found in one sample sequenced in a study of T cells in Graves' hyperthyroidism and ophthalmopathy. Authors of the study amplified TCR beta CDR3 regions from RNA transcripts. First-round RT-PCR with HTBI primers amplified the TCR CDR3 region. Using its own MiXCR run on the multiplex PCR reads, TCRdb lists one record per CDR3 protein. The sample consists of around 600,000 distinct CDR3 sequences, just under 45% of them appearing once. The sequencing sample was made of peripheral blood or thyroid tissue (not recorded which). These receptors originate from an adult man with Graves' disease, either hyperthyroidism or ophthalmopathy (not recorded which).

Concerning this clonotype: Compared with germline, one end of the junction differs, possibly owing to a read error. The chain links TRBV5-1 to TRBJ2-7; TRBD1 matches 8 bases. This CDR3 is 13 amino acids long. The germline V gene has CDR1 SGHRS and CDR2 YFSETQ. The CDR3 nucleotides read TGTGTCAGCAGCTCCGAGGACAGGGACGAGCAGTACTTC. Translation gives CVSSSEDRDEQYF.

The chain couples TRBV30 to TRBJ1-1, with D hard to call. Germline V CDR1 and CDR2: GTSNPN, SVGIG (reference sequence). Between the trimmed V and J ends, which lost 4 bases and 1 base, there was a span of 10 bases. This CDR3 contains 13 residues. DNA for the CDR3: TGTGCCTGGAATTTCCGGGGGAACACTGAAGCTTTCTTT. Amino acid sequence: CAWNFRGNTEAFF.

V and J are TRBV9 and TRBJ1-1; 11 nucleotides line up with TRBD1. Germline CDR1 SGDLS, CDR2 YYNGEE. V shed 6 bases and J 0 bases; nucleotides not matched to a gene: 10. The CDR3 contains 17 residues. For the CDR3, the DNA is TGTGCCAGCACAGATCCGGGACAGGGGGTTGTGAACACTGAAGCTTTCTTT. This encodes CASTDPGQGVVNTEAFF.

The chain uses TRBV5-4 and TRBJ1-6, with 9 bases matching TRBD1. CDR3 length equals 16 residues. V lost 4 bases to trimming and J lost 13 bases; unmatched junction nucleotides: 15. CDR1 and CDR2 from the germline V gene are SGHNT and YYREEE (reference sequence). In DNA form, the CDR3 reads TGTGCCAGCAGCGGACGGGGGGGGACAGGGTCTGCGCCCCTCCACTTT. The encoded protein is CASSGRGGTGSAPLHF.

Only a few counts were recorded for this clonotype. The V call is TRBV7-9, the J call TRBJ1-1, with 9 bases fitting TRBD1. Losses at the gene ends were 3 bases for V and 1 base for J; bases not matched to a gene: 9. The CDR3 runs to 17 residues. Germline CDR1 reads SEHNR; CDR2 reads FQNEAQ (reference sequence). Written as DNA, the CDR3 is TGTGCCAGCAGCTTTGGTTTAGGGACAGGGAAGAACACTGAAGCTTTCTTT. Translated, it gives CASSFGLGTGKNTEAFF.

This clonotype has just a few counts. The chain links TRBV7-2 to TRBJ2-2; D is perhaps TRBD1 (6 bases). The germline CDR1 and CDR2 sequences are SGHTA and FQGNSA. The CDR3 loop spans 15 amino acids. With 3 bases removed from V and 1 base from J, the gap between germline ends came to 9 bases. CDR3 sequence reads: CASSLGHLNTGELFF. The CDR3 DNA sequence: TGTGCCAGCAGCTTGGGACATCTGAACACCGGGGAGCTGTTTTTT.

This clonotype appeared a few times. V usage is TRBV14 and J usage is TRBJ1-1; maybe TRBD1 (6 bases). Germline CDR1 is SGHDN and CDR2 is FVKESK. The CDR3 extends over 19 amino acids. Trimming took off 4 bases at V and 1 base at J, with 25 bases between the two ends. DNA of the CDR3: TGTGCCAGCAGCCCCTCCTCGTACAGGGTAGAGGTGGCGAACACTGAAGCTTTCTTT. Its translation: CASSPSSYRVEVANTEAFF.

This clonotype was recorded many times. V and J are TRBV9 and TRBJ1-5, with D possibly matching TRBD1 (6 bases). Germline loops: CDR1 SGDLS, CDR2 YYNGEE. Trimming pared 0 bases from V and 4 bases from J, leaving 11 bases between. The CDR3 contains 15 residues. The CDR3 loop reads CASSVGITGNQPQHF. CDR3 nucleotide sequence: TGTGCCAGCAGCGTAGGGATAACAGGGAATCAGCCCCAGCATTTT.

As for this clonotype: A read error may explain this, as a much larger clone is one base away. The chain uses TRBV2 and TRBJ2-2; perhaps TRBD1 as D (6 bases). The CDR3 covers 13 residues. Per germline, CDR1 SNHLY and CDR2 FYNNEI. CDR3 sequence reads: CGSSGQITGELFF. CDR3 in DNA: TGTGGCAGCAGCGGACAGATCACCGGGGAGCTGTTTTTT.

This clonotype has at least ten counts. The chain carries TRBV2 and TRBJ1-2; the match to TRBD1 covers 11 bases. V trimming: 8 bases; J trimming: 8 bases; junction bases outside the gene matches: 7. The CDR3 length is 13 residues. Germline V gene lookup returns CDR1 SNHLY and CDR2 FYNNEI. CDR3 sequence: CASEGQGAKGYTF. In DNA form, the CDR3 reads TGTGCCAGCGAAGGACAGGGGGCGAAGGGCTACACCTTC.

V usage is TRBV2 and J usage is TRBJ2-6; the D is unclear. Germline lookup yields CDR1 SNHLY and CDR2 FYNNEI. V was shortened by 9 bases and J by 0 bases, with 12 bases between the two germline ends. This CDR3 region has 15 residues. The CDR3 region is CASDWSPSGANVLTF. The DNA for the CDR3 is TGTGCCAGTGATTGGTCCCCCTCTGGGGCCAACGTCCTGACTTTC.

This clonotype was seen a single time. The chain joins TRBV5-1 to TRBJ2-7; 7 nucleotides agree with TRBD1. Germline CDR1 SGHRS, CDR2 YFSETQ. With 0 bases clipped from V and 4 bases from J, the junction kept 7 bases outside the gene matches. The CDR3 is 15 amino acids. CDR3 sequence (DNA): TGCGCCAGCAGCTTGGGCCGGGACAGAAAATACGAGCAGTACTTC. Its protein is CASSLGRDRKYEQYF.

This clonotype occurred a few times. The chain carries TRBV7-2 and TRBJ2-7; TRBD1 is a possible D gene (6 bases). Germline loops: CDR1 SGHTA, CDR2 FQGNSA. The V and J ends lost 5 bases and 2 bases respectively, with 19 bases between them. This CDR3 contains 16 residues. The CDR3: CASSQAWEQGPYEQYF. The CDR3 DNA reads TGTGCCAGCAGCCAAGCTTGGGAACAGGGACCCTACGAGCAGTACTTC.

V gene TRBV7-8 combines with J gene TRBJ1-2; D ambiguous. Between the trimmed V and J ends, which lost 5 bases and 4 bases, there was a span of 14 bases. This CDR3 is built from 14 residues. Germline V gene sequence: CDR1 SGHVS, CDR2 FQNEAQ. Here the CDR3 DNA reads TGTGCCAGCAGCCCGGTTGACACACTCTATGGCTACACCTTC. Translated, it gives CASSPVDTLYGYTF.

In this sample, this clonotype turned up once. Just one base apart from a much larger clone, this may be a read error. V and J are TRBV29-1 and TRBJ2-5; D unresolved. The germline gives CDR1 SQVTM, CDR2 ANQGSEA. This CDR3 spans 12 amino acids. Between the trimmed V and J ends, which lost 1 base and 7 bases, there was a span of 10 bases. The DNA for the CDR3 is TGCAGCGTTGAAGCTCAAGAAGCGACCCAGTACTTC. Its protein is CSVEAQEATQYF.

There are many counts of this clonotype. This chain uses TRBV7-9 with TRBJ2-7, with a weak D call TRBD1 (6 bases). The CDR3 contains 12 residues. Trimming cost V 6 bases and J 5 bases, with 11 bases left between them. Germline CDR1 is SEHNR and CDR2 is FQNEAQ (reference sequence). Written as DNA, the CDR3 is TGTGCCAGCAGGATACAGGGCAACGAGCAGTACTTC. Its translation is CASRIQGNEQYF. The whole variable domain, filled in from reference TRBV7-9 and TRBJ2-7, reads DTGVSQNPRHKITKRGQNVTFRCDPISEHNRLYWYRQTLGQGPEFLTYFQNEAQLEKSRLLSDRFSAERPKGSFSTLEIQRTEQGDSAMYLCASRIQGNEQYFGPGTRLTVT.

This clonotype was observed a few times. The rearrangement uses TRBV20-1 and TRBJ2-5, with 7 bases aligning to TRBD2. Germline CDR1 DFQATT, CDR2 SNEGSKA (reference sequence). The CDR3 contains 16 residues. The ends lost 0 bases at V and 3 bases at J; junction bases unmatched: 10. DNA for the CDR3: TGCAGTGCTAGAGATATTTGGGCGGGAGAAAAAGAGACCCAGTACTTC. This gives the protein CSARDIWAGEKETQYF.

In regard to this clonotype: A much larger clone lies a single base off, so this may be a read error. The rearrangement links TRBV19 to TRBJ1-6, with a possible D match to TRBD1 (6 bases). In germline, CDR1 is LNHDA, CDR2 SQIVND (reference sequence). This CDR3 spans 13 amino acids. CDR3 loop: CATRQALDSPLRF. CDR3 DNA: TGTGCCACGCGACAGGCGTTGGATTCACCCCTCCGCTTT.

The chain carries TRBV29-1 and TRBJ1-1; no reliable D call. The CDR3 is 11 amino acids. V was pared by 8 bases and J by 4 bases, with 11 bases between. CDR1 and CDR2 (germline): SQVTM, ANQGSEA. The DNA for the CDR3 is TGCAGCCGATCGGGCGGCACTGAAGCTTTCTTT. This sequence encodes CSRSGGTEAFF.

The chain couples TRBV7-9 to TRBJ2-2; 8 nucleotides line up with TRBD2. J was trimmed by 5 bases and V by 2 bases; bases with no gene match: 4. The germline V gene encodes CDR1 SEHNR and CDR2 FQNEAQ (reference sequence). The CDR3 has 15 residues. The CDR3 reads CASSLLRGGTGELFF. Here the CDR3 DNA reads TGTGCCAGCAGCTTACTCCGCGGGGGGACCGGGGAGCTGTTTTTT.

J is TRBJ2-7 and V is TRBV7-8, with 15 bases identical to TRBD2. The trim removed 5 bases at V and 1 base at J, leaving 9 bases unmatched. This CDR3 region has 18 residues. Germline V gene sequence: CDR1 SGHVS, CDR2 FQNEAQ. The CDR3 loop reads CASSQEAGTSGGSYEQYF. The CDR3 DNA sequence: TGTGCCAGCAGCCAAGAAGCCGGGACTAGCGGGGGGTCCTACGAGCAGTACTTC.

This clonotype occurred a few times. Mismatch with germline at one junction end may stem from a read error. CDR3 in amino acids: CASSKHPGKPGLELVF. DNA of the CDR3: TGTGCCAGCAGCAAACACCCGGGCAAACCGGGACTAGAATTGGTTTTT. The chain has TRBV7-9 and TRBJ1-3; possible D gene TRBD1, 5 bases. In germline, CDR1 is SEHNR, CDR2 FQNEAQ (reference sequence). There are 16 residues in the CDR3.

This chain connects TRBV6-1 to TRBJ2-2; TRBD1 is a possible D gene (5 bases). Deletions cut 2 bases from V and 4 bases from J, with 8 bases between. The germline V gene has CDR1 MNHNS and CDR2 SASEGT. CDR3 length: 14 amino acids. Written as DNA, the CDR3 is TGTGCCAGCAGTGAAACAGGTCCCACCGGGGAGCTGTTTTTT. It yields the protein CASSETGPTGELFF.

The chain recombines TRBV7-2 with TRBJ2-5, with D perhaps matching TRBD1 (7 bases). CDR1 is SGHTA and CDR2 is FQGNSA in the germline V gene. The CDR3 is made up of 15 amino acids. V lost 5 bases and J lost 2, with 15 bases in between. CDR3 bases: TGTGCCAGCAGCAGTGCAGGGGGGAGTCAAGAGACCCAGTACTTC. Its protein product is CASSSAGGSQETQYF.

The chain combines TRBV9 with TRBJ2-5; no firm D call. This CDR3 has 13 residues. V was shortened by 6 bases and J by 2 bases, with 11 bases between the two germline ends. Germline V gives CDR1 SGDLS, CDR2 YYNGEE. In DNA form, the CDR3 reads TGTGCCAGCACCCCGACTGAACAAGAGACCCAGTACTTC. It specifies CASTPTEQETQYF.

The chain couples TRBV19 to TRBJ1-5; no definite D call. CDR1 is LNHDA, CDR2 SQIVND, per germline (reference sequence). This CDR3 region has 13 residues. V lost 3 bases and J 11 bases, leaving 14 bases between the germline ends. In DNA form, the CDR3 reads TGTGCCAGTAGTATCGCCTCTCGGGAGACCCAGCATTTT. It translates to CASSIASRETQHF.

The V call is TRBV20-1, the J call TRBJ1-5; perhaps TRBD1 as D (5 bases). The germline V gene encodes CDR1 DFQATT and CDR2 SNEGSKA (reference sequence). This CDR3 contains 18 residues. V was cut by 3 bases and J by 3 bases, with 24 bases left in between. CDR3 in DNA: TGCAGTGCTAGTAGTTTCGGTGGCAGGGTCGGCACCAATCAGCCCCAGCATTTT. Protein: CSASSFGGRVGTNQPQHF.

This chain links TRBV14 with TRBJ1-4; maybe TRBD1 (5 bases). Germline assignment: CDR1 SGHDN and CDR2 FVKESK. Trimming shortened V by 5 bases and J by 8 bases, and 15 bases separated the two germline ends. The CDR3 contains 14 residues. CDR3 residues: CASSSRGGNEKLFF. The DNA for the CDR3 is TGTGCCAGCAGCTCCCGGGGGGGAAACGAAAAACTGTTTTTT.

This sequence joins TRBV25-1 and TRBJ1-2, with D hard to call. Between the trimmed V and J ends, which lost 0 bases and 0 bases, there was a span of 11 bases. This CDR3 contains 16 residues. Germline CDR1 and CDR2: MGHDK and SYGVNS. DNA of the CDR3: TGTGCCAGCAGTGAATATAGCACAGACACTAACTATGGCTACACCTTC. It codes for CASSEYSTDTNYGYTF.

The chain carries TRBV14 and TRBJ2-6; 11 nucleotides align to TRBD1. CDR1 and CDR2 (germline): SGHDN, FVKESK. This CDR3 has 19 amino acids. Losses at the gene ends were 6 bases for V and 0 bases for J; bases not matched to a gene: 10. DNA for the CDR3: TGTGCCAGCAGTCCCCCCTGGGGGACAGGGGGCTCTGGGGCCAACGTCCTGACTTTC. Translated: CASSPPWGTGGSGANVLTF.

The rearrangement links TRBV7-9 to TRBJ1-6, with D maybe TRBD1 (5 bases). V was shortened by 5 bases and J by 2 bases, with 13 bases between the two germline ends. CDR3 length equals 16 residues. Looked up from germline, CDR1 is SEHNR and CDR2 is FQNEAQ (reference sequence). The CDR3 region is CASSQRVGAYNSPLHF. In DNA, the CDR3 is TGTGCCAGCAGCCAGAGGGTAGGGGCCTATAATTCACCCCTCCACTTT.

The V gene is TRBV2, the J gene TRBJ1-5; possibly TRBD1 for D (5 bases). Germline assignment: CDR1 SNHLY and CDR2 FYNNEI. This CDR3 is built from 15 residues. Trimming stripped 6 bases from V and 1 base from J, with 13 bases between. DNA for the CDR3: TGTGCCAGCAGCGTTGCGAGGGGAAGCAATCAGCCCCAGCATTTT. It codes for CASSVARGSNQPQHF.